This TCR beta chain was captured by sequencing in a study of early T cells in non-severe SARS-CoV-2 infection. Study summary: Chains were unpaired, as sequencing was done on bulk RNA from unsorted whole blood.

Each cDNA molecule carried a unique molecular identifier. TCRdb processed the 5' RACE reads anew with MiXCR; each CDR3 protein has one entry. The sample includes about 90,000 distinct CDR3 sequences, 12% seen only once; the top ten take about 4.6%. Unmatched junction bases numbered 6, after V lost 6 bases and J lost 14 bases. CDR1 and CDR2 (germline): MNHEY, SVGAGI. CDR3 length: 12 residues. This clonotype was obtained from an adult who was a healthcare worker with PCR-confirmed SARS-CoV-2 infection or an uninfected control (not recorded which). The chain is built from TRBV6-5 and TRBJ2-3, with 12 bases identical to TRBD2. This specimen was whole blood, taken at baseline. The CDR3: CASSQTSGGLYF. In DNA form, the CDR3 reads TGTGCCAGCAGCCAGACTAGCGGGGGTTTGTATTTT.